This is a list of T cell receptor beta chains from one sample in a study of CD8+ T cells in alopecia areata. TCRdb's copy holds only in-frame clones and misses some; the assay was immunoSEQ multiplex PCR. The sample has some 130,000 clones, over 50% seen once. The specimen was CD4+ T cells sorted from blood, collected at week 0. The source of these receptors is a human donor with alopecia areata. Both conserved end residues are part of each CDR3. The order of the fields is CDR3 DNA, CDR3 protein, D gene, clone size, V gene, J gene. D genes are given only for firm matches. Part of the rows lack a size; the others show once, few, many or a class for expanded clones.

TGTGCCAGCAGTAGGGAGGGGAGGGGAGAGACCCAGTACTTC	CASSREGRGETQYF	TRBD2	-	TRBV6-1	TRBJ2-5
TGTGCCAGCAGTTCCCTAGTCCAAGAGACCCAGTACTTC	CASSSLVQETQYF	-	few	TRBV27	TRBJ2-5
TGTGCCAGCGGGACAGGGCAAAATTCACCCCTCCACTTT	CASGTGQNSPLHF	TRBD1	-	TRBV9	TRBJ1-6
TGTGCCACCAGCACTCGGACAGGGGACGGGGAGACCCAGTACTTC	CATSTRTGDGETQYF	TRBD1	-	TRBV15	TRBJ2-5
TGCGCCAGCAGCCTTACCCCGGGATCCGCTCTCTTCGAGCAGTACTTC	CASSLTPGSALFEQYF	-	-	TRBV4-1	TRBJ2-7
TGTGCCAGCAGCTTATATGGCTACACCTTC	CASSLYGYTF	-	-	TRBV7-2	TRBJ1-2
TGCAGCGCCCGGTCCGGGCAAGAGACCCAGTACTTC	CSARSGQETQYF	-	-	TRBV29-1	TRBJ2-5
TGTGCCAGCAGCTTATCCCGGGGGGGAGGGGAGACCCAGTACTTC	CASSLSRGGGETQYF	TRBD2	-	TRBV7-2	TRBJ2-5
TGTGCCAGCAGCCAATCACCCGGGGGGAACACTGAAGCTTTCTTT	CASSQSPGGNTEAFF	-	-	TRBV4-2	TRBJ1-1
TGCAGCGTTGTTCTACCGGGACAGACCTACAATGAGCAGTTCTTC	CSVVLPGQTYNEQFF	TRBD1	-	TRBV29-1	TRBJ2-1
TGTGCCAGCAAGAGACAGGGGATGAACTACGAGCAGTACTTC	CASKRQGMNYEQYF	TRBD1	-	TRBV28	TRBJ2-7
TGTGCCAGCAGTGCGTCCGGGACTACTCTTCCCACAGATACGCAGTATTTT	CASSASGTTLPTDTQYF	TRBD2	-	TRBV27	TRBJ2-3
TGTGCCAGCAGCTCTTGGGACACCCAAGAGACCCAGTACTTC	CASSSWDTQETQYF	-	-	TRBV11-2	TRBJ2-5
TGTGCCAGCGGCAGCTATGGGGCCAACGTCCTGACTTTC	CASGSYGANVLTF	-	few	TRBV2	TRBJ2-6
TGTGCCAGCAGTTACAGGGGGCGCGAGCAGTACTTC	CASSYRGREQYF	TRBD1	-	TRBV6-5	TRBJ2-7
TGTGCCAGCAGTCCCTACTCCAGGGGGTCCGTGGCAGCTTTCTTT	CASSPYSRGSVAAFF	TRBD1	-	TRBV27	TRBJ1-1
TGTGCCAGCAGCCCCGGGACAGGGCTGGGTATCGGTGAGCAGTTCTTC	CASSPGTGLGIGEQFF	TRBD1	-	TRBV5-6	TRBJ2-1
TGCAGCGTTGATGGGACTAGCGGGAGGCAAGAGCAGTTCTTC	CSVDGTSGRQEQFF	TRBD2	-	TRBV29-1	TRBJ2-1
TGTGCCTCATACAGGGAGGGGTACAATGAGCAGCTCTTC	CASYREGYNEQLF	-	-	TRBV30	TRBJ2-1
TGTGCCAGCAAGCTAGAGGGGCCGTCCTACGAGCAGTACTTC	CASKLEGPSYEQYF	-	-	TRBV2	TRBJ2-7
TGCGCCAGCAGCTTTGGACAGGAGGGGGACATTCAGTACTTC	CASSFGQEGDIQYF	-	once	TRBV5-1	TRBJ2-4
TGTGCCAGCAGCTTTGGAGCGACAGGGGGCCACGAGCAGTACTTC	CASSFGATGGHEQYF	TRBD1	-	TRBV7-9	TRBJ2-7
TGTGCCAGTGGCCCAGATACGCAGTATTTT	CASGPDTQYF	-	-	TRBV2	TRBJ2-3
TGCGCCAGCAGCGGAGAAGAGACCCAGTACTTC	CASSGEETQYF	-	-	TRBV5-1	TRBJ2-5
TGTGCCAGCAGCTTTAGGGGCCAGCCCCAGCATTTT	CASSFRGQPQHF	-	few	TRBV5-4	TRBJ1-5
TGTGCCAGCAGCGCCAAGAAGGACACCGGGGAGCTGTTTTTT	CASSAKKDTGELFF	-	few	TRBV5-4	TRBJ2-2
TGTGCCAGCAGCTTAGGCCCCTGGGACGAGCAGTACTTC	CASSLGPWDEQYF	-	-	TRBV7-2	TRBJ2-7
TGTGCCAGCAGCCAAAAGGGACCCCAAGAGACCCAGTACTTC	CASSQKGPQETQYF	-	-	TRBV14	TRBJ2-5
TGTGCCAGCAGCTTAAACCAGGGGTCAGATACGCAGTATTTT	CASSLNQGSDTQYF	-	-	TRBV7-2	TRBJ2-3
TGTGCCAGCACTTCCCCGGGACAGGGGCCCGGGGAGCTGTTTTTT	CASTSPGQGPGELFF	TRBD1	-	TRBV28	TRBJ2-2
TGTGCCAGCAGCGTAGATATCCAGGGGCAAGAGACCCAGTACTTC	CASSVDIQGQETQYF	-	once	TRBV9	TRBJ2-5
TGTGCCAGCAGCTTAGCCCGGGAAAGGGATACGCAGTATTTT	CASSLARERDTQYF	-	-	TRBV7-2	TRBJ2-3
TGTGCCAGCAGCTTAGTCCGCGACGGGGGGGCGGCCCAGTACTTC	CASSLVRDGGAAQYF	TRBD2	-	TRBV7-2	TRBJ2-5
TGCAGCGTCGAGGCTCTCTATGGCTACACCTTC	CSVEALYGYTF	-	-	TRBV29-1	TRBJ1-2
TGTGCCAGCAGCTTAGCAGGACTAGCGGGAGTTTTGTACACCGGGGAGCTGTTTTTT	CASSLAGLAGVLYTGELFF	TRBD2	-	TRBV7-9	TRBJ2-2
TGTGCCAGCAGCCCAGATCGGACCGGGGAGCTGTTTTTT	CASSPDRTGELFF	-	-	TRBV7-2	TRBJ2-2
TGCGCCAGCAGCTCGGGACTAGCGGTATACAATGAGCAGTTCTTC	CASSSGLAVYNEQFF	TRBD2	-	TRBV5-1	TRBJ2-1
TGTGCCAGCAGTTTAAAGGGGGGCCTCTACGAGCAGTACTTC	CASSLKGGLYEQYF	-	-	TRBV27	TRBJ2-7
TGTGCCAGCAGCCAAGGACAGGGTGCCACCGGGGAGCTGTTTTTT	CASSQGQGATGELFF	TRBD1	-	TRBV4-2	TRBJ2-2
TGTGCCAGCAGTTTATCAGGAGTGGTGACAGATACGCAGTATTTT	CASSLSGVVTDTQYF	-	-	TRBV27	TRBJ2-3
TGTGCCAGCTCACCGTCAACAGGCCGCTCTGGAAACACCATATATTTT	CASSPSTGRSGNTIYF	-	-	TRBV18	TRBJ1-3
TGTGCCAGCAGCTTTGGACAGGGGTCTGCTAGCACAGATACGCAGTATTTT	CASSFGQGSASTDTQYF	TRBD1	-	TRBV11-2	TRBJ2-3
TGTGCCAGCAGCCAAGATCTAGGGATCCGGCATGGCTACACCTTC	CASSQDLGIRHGYTF	-	once	TRBV4-2	TRBJ1-2
TGTGCCAGCAGCCCGACAGGGGGCGCGAACACCGGGGAGCTGTTTTTT	CASSPTGGANTGELFF	TRBD1	-	TRBV11-2	TRBJ2-2
TGCGCCAGCAGCGACGGACAGGGTAGCAATCAGCCCCAGCATTTT	CASSDGQGSNQPQHF	TRBD1	few	TRBV5-1	TRBJ1-5
TGCAGCGTTGGGTTGGATAACTATGGCTACACCTTC	CSVGLDNYGYTF	-	few	TRBV29-1	TRBJ1-2
TGTGCCAGTAGTATAATGGGGACTAACTATGGCTACACCTTC	CASSIMGTNYGYTF	-	few	TRBV19	TRBJ1-2
TGTGCCAGCAGTTCGGACAGGAACACCGGGGAGCTGTTTTTT	CASSSDRNTGELFF	-	-	TRBV6-5	TRBJ2-2
TGTGCCAGCAGCTTGGGGGTCGGGAGCACTGAAGCTTTCTTT	CASSLGVGSTEAFF	-	-	TRBV7-3	TRBJ1-1
TGTGCCAGCAGCAGGGGGACAGGGACATTTTCAGATACGCAGTATTTT	CASSRGTGTFSDTQYF	-	-	TRBV21-1	TRBJ2-3
TGTGCCAGCAGCCCCGATAGCAATCAGCCCCAGCATTTT	CASSPDSNQPQHF	-	few	TRBV7-3	TRBJ1-5
TGTGCCAGCAGCCGGGGGGGGTTTCCTGAAGCTTTCTTT	CASSRGGFPEAFF	-	few	TRBV4-2	TRBJ1-1
TGTGCCAGCAGTGTAAGGGAGGGGGTAAAAAAACTGTTTTTT	CASSVREGVKKLFF	-	-	TRBV6-1	TRBJ1-4
TGTGCCAGCCTGTGGGGGCGGGAGGGCATTCAGTACTTC	CASLWGREGIQYF	TRBD2	once	TRBV2	TRBJ2-4